The 3 T cell receptor beta chains presented below share a single source sample, sequenced in a study of blood T cells in healthy people across ages. Alongside a J-beta primer mix, a sample-barcoded 5' primer served in a second PCR lasting about 7 to 11 cycles. TCRdb ran MiXCR on the 5' RACE reads and lists one entry per CDR3 protein. The sample gives some 1,800,000 distinct CDR3 sequences, 39% of which show up once; about 23% is in the top ten. Sequencing was performed on blood. These receptors were obtained from a human donor in good health.

The table lists this clonotype with a few counts. CDR3 in amino acids: CASRELATTPTETQYF. The CDR3 DNA reads TGTGCCAGCAGAGAACTAGCCACGACGCCTACAGAGACCCAGTACTTC. This chain uses TRBV6-1 with TRBJ2-5; perhaps TRBD2 as D (6 bases). Germline CDR1 and CDR2: MNHNS and SASEGT. Trimming removed 6 bases at V and 4 bases at J, with 21 bases between. The CDR3 spans 16 residues.

There are a few counts of this clonotype. The J gene is TRBJ2-3, the V gene TRBV6-5, with D possibly matching TRBD2 (7 bases). The CDR3 runs to 16 residues. Trimming stripped 4 bases from V and 5 bases from J, with 19 bases between. Germline V gene data show CDR1 as MNHEY and CDR2 as SVGAGI. In DNA, the CDR3 is TGTGCCAGCAGTTCCCTAGGGGGGGGGATGAGAGATACGCAGTATTTT. Its translation: CASSSLGGGMRDTQYF.

The chain links TRBV7-2 to TRBJ1-2; D may be TRBD1 (5 bases). The CDR3 is 13 amino acids. Trimming took off 0 bases at V and 9 bases at J, with 11 bases between the two ends. Germline V lookup: CDR1 SGHTA, CDR2 FQGNSA. The chain's CDR3 is CASSLAGGKSYTF. In nucleotides, the CDR3 is TGTGCCAGCAGCTTAGCCGGGGGGAAGAGCTACACCTTC.